This TCR beta chain was documented in a study of T cell responses to AZD1222 COVID-19 vaccine (dated by TCRdb to the early 2020s). Notes on the research overall: Because spike-specific TCR depth and breadth did not differ between the two schedules, AZD1222 recipients who got a second dose at roughly 4 weeks were pooled with those who got a second dose at roughly 12 weeks. TCR sequencing covered fewer than 250 trial participants: roughly 200 given two doses of AZD1222 and around 25 given two doses of MenACWY control vaccine. Trial participants were enrolled by age into subgroups of 18-55, 56-69 and 70-plus years, and about 150, 27 and 61 TCR-sequenced participants, respectively, were included in these subgroups.

The CDR3 regions of human TCRbeta chains were analyzed by immunosequencing. In the original analysis: TCRs in the repertoires were compared against a reference library of SARS-CoV-2-specific TCRs that had been generated with the MIRA antigen-specificity platform. Breadth was defined as the fraction of unique TCRs that were SARS-CoV-2-associated, and depth was defined as the fraction of total T cells that were SARS-CoV-2-associated. Each spike-specific TCR was assigned to its reactive spike region and to a CD4 or CD8 class using the MIRA data. Log10-transformed breadth and depth values were compared by one-way ANOVA with Sidak's multiple comparisons tests. The immuneACCESS repertoire file appears here via TCRdb, limited to in-frame rearrangements. These files lack a portion of the clones; in checked studies, under half of the deficit traces to unresolved V genes, and the cause of the others is not known. D and trimming come from the DNA, and the V and J calls and clone size come from that table. Present in this sample are around 78,000 clones, around 86% of which were seen just once. Jointly, the top ten make up approximately 25% of the sample.

The paper as a whole reports these results and caveats: Because no samples from the day 14 peak response were available, repertoires could be characterized only after the peak T cell response. Only five to seven AZD1222 recipients were SARS-CoV-2 seropositive at baseline, limiting conclusions about previously exposed vaccinees. After two AZD1222 doses, both the breadth and the depth of spike-specific TCRs were significantly higher than at day 0 and than in MenACWY recipients. Epitopes outside the regions mutated in the B.1.351 and B.1.1.7 variants were reportedly recognized by nearly half of the unique spike-specific TCRs. The vaccine-associated CD4 TCRs covered the entire spike protein, and the dominant responses fell in regions 160-218 and 743-854. In the small 56-69-year group, the increase in depth fell short of significance, most likely because of low power. Most participants were white British and females outnumbered males, and the authors suggested that clonal diversity may have been underestimated.

CDR1 and CDR2 (SGHDT, YYEEEE) derive from the germline V gene. Cut back by 5 bases and 4 bases, the V and J ends lie 13 bases apart. The CDR3 measures 13 amino acids from cysteine to phenylalanine. The sequence is cut down to CDR3 DNA, 39 bases in frame from base 1. This sample's time point label indicates: baseline before first vaccination. Vaccinee samples were obtained from the UK trials COV001 and COV002, which included a single-blind randomized controlled phase 2/3 trial of AZD1222 (ChAdOx1 nCoV-19) in healthy adults. For TCRbeta chain sequencing, PBMC samples from trial participants were taken at day 0 and at day 28 after the second dose. A note on this clone: No cognate antigen has been identified for it. The sample holds no much larger clone one base away, and base qualities are not on file.

The chain is made from TRBV5-6 and TRBJ2-7; TRBD1 might be the D gene, on 5 matching bases. Sample: peripheral blood, taken on day 0 of AZD1222 vaccination. The sequence was obtained from an adult in good health. The sequenced DNA: TGTGCCAGCAGTGACAGAGCCTCTTACGAGCAGTACTTC. Its coded protein is CASSDRASYEQYF.